This TCR beta chain came from a study of T cell repertoires in cytomegalovirus infection. Overall study findings and caveats: Dominating the ex vivo response were TCR beta clonotypes that were CMV-specific and HLA-C-restricted.

This CDR3 has 15 residues. V shed 6 bases and J shed 10 bases, with 21 bases lying between them. The germline gives CDR1 MNHNS, CDR2 SASEGT. TCRdb recomputed calls from the reads with MiXCR, one row per CDR3 protein. The top ten hold roughly 13% of the sample, which has approximately 350,000 distinct CDR3 sequences, roughly 34% seen once. This clonotype was counted a single time. What it binds is unknown. The rearrangement uses TRBV6-1 and TRBJ2-2, with D tentatively TRBD2 (6 bases). This TCR was recovered from a human donor in good health (CMV status not recorded). Some clones in this sample may be carry-over from other donors' samples. The input for sequencing was cultured PBMCs, taken from culture after CMV antigen stimulation. In DNA, the CDR3 is TGTGCCAGCAGGCTCCCCGGGTCTAGCGCAGCGGAGCTGTTTTTT. Amino acids: CASRLPGSSAAELFF.